What follows are 7 T cell receptor beta chains derived from one specimen sequenced in a study of blood T cell repertoires in COVID-19. Sequencing used immunoSEQ multiplex PCR; TCRdb keeps in-frame clones, though not all of them. Of about 28,000 clones listed, around nine tenths are singletons. Sequenced sample: peripheral blood. These receptors came from a human donor in a cohort sampled during active COVID-19.

Only one count was recorded for this clone. The chain employs TRBV3-1 (or the pseudogene TRBV3-2) and TRBJ1-1; no reliable D call. Germline CDR1 LGHDT, CDR2 YNNKEL (reference sequence). Trimming took 4 bases from V and 3 from J, leaving 9 bases between them. The CDR3 contains 13 residues. This CDR3 reads CASSPRGHTEAFF. The CDR3 DNA reads as TGTGCCAGCAGCCCCCGAGGTCACACTGAAGCTTTCTTT.

The CDR3 sequence is CASSSLGHGVQPQHF. In DNA, the CDR3 is TGTGCCAGCAGCTCTCTGGGACATGGGGTTCAGCCCCAGCATTTT. The J gene is TRBJ1-5, the V gene TRBV5-8; D possibly corresponds to TRBD1 (6 bases). Germline V gene data show CDR1 as SGHTS and CDR2 as YDEGEE. This CDR3 has 15 residues. The V end lost 3 bases, the J end lost 6 bases, and 16 bases lay between the germline ends.

The chain has TRBV3-1 (or the pseudogene TRBV3-2) and TRBJ2-3, with D perhaps matching TRBD2 (5 bases). V lost 2 bases, J lost 5 bases, and 14 bases lay in between. CDR1 is LGHDT and CDR2 is YNNKEL in the germline V gene (reference sequence). This CDR3 comprises 15 residues. The CDR3 protein is CASSQWGVREDTQYF. The CDR3 region has the DNA TGTGCCAGCAGCCAATGGGGAGTAAGGGAAGATACGCAGTATTTT.

This rearrangement joins TRBV20-1 to TRBJ2-1; 9 nucleotides line up with TRBD2. The trim removed 3 bases at V and 7 bases at J, leaving 10 bases unmatched. The CDR3 has 15 amino acids. CDR1 is DFQATT and CDR2 is SNEGSKA in the germline V gene (reference sequence). The CDR3 loop is CSASLAASGNNEQFF. CDR3 in DNA: TGCAGTGCTAGTCTTGCGGCTAGCGGGAATAATGAGCAGTTCTTC.

This clone was counted a single time. This rearrangement joins TRBV5-1 to TRBJ1-1; the match to TRBD1 covers 8 bases. There are 15 residues in the CDR3. Unmatched junction bases numbered 9, after V lost 4 bases and J lost 4 bases. The V gene's germline CDR1 is SGHRS and CDR2 YFSETQ. DNA of the CDR3: TGCGCCAGCAGCCGGTCGGGACAGGCATCCACTGAAGCTTTCTTT. This sequence encodes CASSRSGQASTEAFF.

The chain uses TRBV3-1 (or the pseudogene TRBV3-2) and TRBJ2-1; 9 bases match TRBD2. The germline V gene encodes CDR1 LGHDT and CDR2 YNNKEL (reference sequence). V gave up 2 bases and J gave up 0 bases; unmatched junction bases: 5. The CDR3 spans 17 residues. The CDR3 nucleotides are TGTGCCAGCAGCCAACTAGGGCGGGGGGGCTCCTACAATGAGCAGTTCTTC. Translated, it gives CASSQLGRGGSYNEQFF.

The chain uses TRBV13 and TRBJ1-2, with no clear D. Trimming took off 5 bases at V and 3 bases at J, with 13 bases between the two ends. From germline, CDR1 is PRHDT and CDR2 FYEKMQ (reference sequence). The CDR3 spans 14 residues. CDR3 in DNA: TGTGCCAGCAGCGCGCGGGGTTCGGACTATGGCTACACCTTC. This codes for CASSARGSDYGYTF.